The 31 T cell receptor beta chains given below trace back to one sample, sequenced in a study of tumor-infiltrating lymphocytes in primary liver carcinoma. The researchers obtained blood RNA from unsorted whole blood and also extracted germline DNA. Synthesis of TCR beta cDNA was carried out from 500 ng total RNA with a constant-region primer. Slightly modified ARM-PCR served as the procedure for the TCR beta libraries. These libraries came from three rounds of nested multiplex PCR. The first two PCR rounds used TRBV1-TRBV30 forward primers with a C-beta reverse primer, around 10 cycles each. MiXCR was run by TCRdb on the multiplex PCR reads, yielding one entry per CDR3 protein. The sample holds fewer than 350,000 distinct CDR3 sequences; about 60% are singletons and the top ten take about 8.4%. Sequenced: peripheral blood. The receptors stem from a man aged 35 to 55 with primary liver carcinoma and hepatitis B virus infection.

A note on this clonotype: This sequence may be a read error, since a much larger clone differs from it by one base. The chain has TRBV4-2 and TRBJ2-7; 8 bases are shared with TRBD1. Unmatched junction bases numbered 12, after V lost 4 bases and J lost 4 bases. The CDR3 contains 16 residues. Germline V gene sequence: CDR1 LGHNA, CDR2 YNFKEQ. The CDR3: CASSPYRTGSEYEQYF. CDR3 in DNA: TGTGCCAGCAGCCCCTACCGGACAGGGAGCGAGTACGAGCAGTACTTC.

Note on this clonotype: The junction differs from germline at one of its ends, possibly a read error. The chain is built from TRBV4-3 and TRBJ2-1; the D is unclear. CDR3 length equals 14 residues. Germline CDR1 LGHNA, CDR2 YSLEER. The CDR3 spells CVSSQDRWEGEQFF. Here the CDR3 DNA reads TGTGTCAGCAGCCAAGATAGGTGGGAAGGTGAGCAGTTCTTC.

Comment on this clonotype: Germline and junction disagree at one end, which may indicate a read error. The chain combines TRBV6-2 or TRBV6-3 with TRBJ2-5; no clear D. This CDR3 region has 13 residues. Germline V gene lookup returns CDR1 MNHEY and CDR2 SVGEGT. This CDR3 is CAGSYRRKETQYF. In nucleotides, the CDR3 is TGTGCCGGCAGTTACCGTAGAAAAGAGACCCAGTACTTC.

A remark on this clonotype: A read error may be the cause here, since a much bigger clone is one base away. The genes are TRBV29-1 and TRBJ2-1; the D gene is possibly TRBD2 (7 bases). The CDR3 runs 16 residues. Germline V gene data show CDR1 as SQVTM and CDR2 as ANQGSEA. CDR3 sequence reads: CSVDLRGGRSYNERFF. The CDR3 DNA follows: TGCAGCGTAGATCTGCGCGGGGGCCGATCCTACAATGAGCGGTTCTTC.

As regards this clonotype: This CDR3 is missing its conserved last phenylalanine or tryptophan, likely due to a read error. CDR3 in amino acids: CASSQVRGVNEKLFY. DNA of the CDR3: TGTGCCAGCAGCCAAGTAAGGGGCGTTAATGAAAAACTGTTTTAT. The chain combines TRBV14 with TRBJ1-4, with D tentatively TRBD1 (5 bases). The CDR3 is made up of 15 amino acids. Trimming stripped 1 base from V and 4 bases from J, with 10 bases between. Germline CDR1 SGHDN, CDR2 FVKESK.

The rearrangement links TRBV12-3 or TRBV12-4 to TRBJ2-3; D not resolved. The CDR3 has 13 amino acids. V was pared by 2 bases and J by 4 bases, with 7 bases between. DNA for the CDR3: TGTGCCAGCAGTTTAAGGGTCGCAGATACGCAGTATTTT. Translated: CASSLRVADTQYF.

Comment on this clonotype: This sequence may be a read error, since a much larger clone differs from it by one base. Since the CDR3 does not end with the conserved phenylalanine or tryptophan, this likely comes from a read error. The V call is TRBV6-6, the J call TRBJ2-5; D is uncertain. This CDR3 contains 12 residues. The V end lost 7 bases, the J end lost 5 bases, and 11 bases lay between the germline ends. From germline, CDR1 is MNHNY and CDR2 SVGAGI (reference sequence). The CDR3 bases are TGTGCCAGCATGAGTCCTGCGGAGACCCAGTACTTA. Protein: CASMSPAETQYL.

A word on this clonotype: The junction departs from germline at one end; a sequencing error may be responsible. CDR3 sequence reads: CSVGIQDRDTGELFF. The DNA for the CDR3 is TGCAGTGTTGGGATCCAGGATCGGGACACCGGGGAGCTGTTTTTT. The V gene is TRBV29-1, the J gene TRBJ2-2; unclear D gene. The CDR3 runs to 15 residues. Germline values: CDR1 SQVTM, CDR2 ANQGSEA.

On this clonotype: An end of the junction does not agree with germline; a read error may underlie this. V and J are TRBV4-1 and TRBJ2-7, with D tentatively TRBD2 (6 bases). Germline V gene sequence: CDR1 MGHRA, CDR2 YSYEKL. The CDR3 loop spans 16 amino acids. CDR3: CASNQERRRGNYEQYF. The DNA of the CDR3 is TGCGCCAGCAACCAAGAGCGACGACGGGGGAACTACGAGCAGTACTTC.

Comments on this clonotype: A read error may be the cause here, since a much bigger clone is one base away. The missing conserved phenylalanine or tryptophan at the end of this CDR3 makes a read error likely. This chain links TRBV6-6 with TRBJ2-7; TRBD1 or TRBD2 may be the D gene (6 bases each). Germline loops: CDR1 MNHNY, CDR2 SVGAGI (reference sequence). V was pared by 8 bases and J by 6 bases, with 17 bases between. The CDR3 sequence is 13 residues long. In nucleotides, the CDR3 is TGTGCCAGCGCTCTAGCTGGGGGGCGCGAGCAGTACTTA. It yields the protein CASALAGGREQYL.

In regard to this clonotype: Sequence at one end of the junction differs from germline and may be a read error. The chain combines TRBV29-1 with TRBJ2-7; either TRBD1 or TRBD2 may fit D (6 bases each). CDR1 and CDR2 from the germline V gene are SQVTM and ANQGSEA. The length of the CDR3 is 15 residues. CDR3 loop: CSVEVPGASGGELYF. The CDR3 coding sequence is TGCAGCGTTGAAGTACCGGGGGCTTCTGGGGGCGAGCTGTACTTC.

Details on this clonotype: This may arise from a read error, as a much more abundant clone is one base away. J is TRBJ2-3 and V is TRBV29-1; D might be TRBD2 (5 bases). The V gene lost 5 bases and the J gene lost 5 bases, with 14 bases spanning the gap. CDR3 length: 13 residues. Germline-derived CDR1 and CDR2 are SQVTM and ANQGSEA. CDR3 region: CSVKSRAGDTQYF. The CDR3 DNA reads TGCAGCGTTAAGTCGCGCGCGGGAGATACGCAGTATTTT.

A note on this clonotype: Relative to the germline gene, one junction end is altered; a read error may explain this. The J gene is TRBJ2-1, the V gene TRBV5-1, with TRBD2 identical over 8 bases. CDR1 is SGHRS and CDR2 is YFSETQ in the germline V gene. CDR3 size: 14 residues. The CDR3 nucleotides are TGCGCCGGCAGCTTGGGGACTAGTCTGGATGAGCAGTTCTTC. Its protein is CAGSLGTSLDEQFF.

Worth noting for this clonotype: A read error may be the cause here, since a much bigger clone is one base away. This rearrangement joins TRBV12-3 or TRBV12-4 to TRBJ2-3, with 8 bases aligning to TRBD2. The V gene end was trimmed by 10 bases and the J gene end by 4 bases; junction bases not matched to a gene: 13. CDR3 length: 15 residues. The CDR3 region has the DNA TGTGCCAACAGGCTACTAGCGGTAGGGGCAGATACGCAGTATTTT. This sequence encodes CANRLLAVGADTQYF.

As for this clonotype: This may arise from a read error, as a much more abundant clone is one base away. The CDR3 sequence is CASSFQSSGSLHFF. CDR3 nucleotides: TGTGCCAGCAGTTTTCAATCGAGCGGGAGCCTGCATTTCTTC. The J gene is TRBJ2-1, the V gene TRBV12-3 or TRBV12-4; 8 bases align to TRBD2. The CDR3 length is 14 residues. After removal of 3 bases from V and 16 bases from J, the junction contained 14 bases not matched to a gene.

With regard to this clonotype: A read error may produce the germline difference seen at one junction end. The chain combines TRBV2 with TRBJ1-2; D ambiguous. Germline CDR1 reads SNHLY; CDR2 reads FYNNEI. The CDR3 length is 15 residues. The CDR3 here is CASSVGGQAQNDYTF. The CDR3 DNA is TGCGCCAGCAGTGTCGGTGGGCAGGCGCAGAACGACTACACCTTC. Supplemented by reference TRBV2 and TRBJ1-2, the full variable domain reads EPEVTQTPSHQVTQMGQEVILRCVPISNHLYFYWYRQILGQKVEFLVSFYNNEISEKSEIFDDQFSVERPDGSNFTLKIRSTKLEDSAMYFCASSVGGQAQNDYTFGSGTRLTVV.

A word on this clonotype: Because it lacks the conserved phenylalanine or tryptophan at the end, this CDR3 is likely a read error. This rearrangement joins TRBV14 to TRBJ2-3; D is undetermined. Trimming cost V 0 bases and J 6 bases, with 16 bases left between them. The germline V gene encodes CDR1 SGHDN and CDR2 FVKESK. CDR3 length: 16 residues. The CDR3 spells CASSQDEGRVLDTQYS. The CDR3 nucleotides are TGTGCCAGCAGCCAAGATGAAGGGCGTGTTTTGGATACGCAGTATTCT.

For this clonotype: Its ends do not fully match the called genes, so a read error is possible. The V gene is TRBV6-5, the J gene TRBJ2-6; D is tentatively TRBD1 or TRBD2 (6 bases each). CDR1 and CDR2 (germline): MNHEY, SVGAGI. There are 15 residues in the CDR3. The CDR3 DNA reads TGTGCCAGCTGTTACTCGTCTCCGGGGGCCAACGTCATGACTTTC. This codes for CASCYSSPGANVMTF.

This clonotype was observed many times. The V gene is TRBV6-5, the J gene TRBJ2-7; D might be TRBD2 (6 bases). Trimming pared 0 bases from V and 0 bases from J, leaving 12 bases between. The CDR3 extends over 16 amino acids. In germline, CDR1 is MNHEY, CDR2 SVGAGI. The CDR3 DNA is TGTGCCAGCAGTTACTCGAGGCGGGATCTCTCCTACGAGCAGTACTTC. Its protein product is CASSYSRRDLSYEQYF.

This clonotype has at least ten counts. The chain employs TRBV4-2 and TRBJ2-1; 7 bases line up with TRBD2. Looked up from germline, CDR1 is LGHNA and CDR2 is YNFKEQ. The CDR3 length is 15 residues. V lost 4 bases and J lost 5; bases outside the gene matches: 8. The CDR3 bases are TGTGCCAGCAGCCGAGGGAGCGGGGCCAACAATGAGCAGTTCTTC. This translates into CASSRGSGANNEQFF.

This clonotype was seen at least ten times. The J gene is TRBJ1-2, the V gene TRBV6-2 or TRBV6-3; D unclear. There are 13 residues in the CDR3. Germline V gives CDR1 MNHEY, CDR2 SVGEGT. The V gene lost 8 bases and the J gene lost 0 bases, with 10 bases spanning the gap. This CDR3 is CASAHLTNYGYTF. DNA of the CDR3: TGTGCCAGCGCTCATCTAACTAACTATGGCTACACCTTC.

This clonotype was seen at least ten times. V usage is TRBV12-3 or TRBV12-4 and J usage is TRBJ2-2; 11 nucleotides line up with TRBD2. V trimming: 3 bases; J trimming: 4 bases; junction bases outside the gene matches: 7. There are 17 residues in the CDR3. CDR3 nucleotides: TGTGCCAGCAGTTTCCATAGCGGGAGGGCGTCCACCGGGGAGCTGTTTTTT. This codes for CASSFHSGRASTGELFF.

Turning to this clonotype: With a much larger clone just one base away, this may be a read error. The V gene is TRBV6-2 or TRBV6-3, the J gene TRBJ1-1; D is unresolved. The CDR3 contains 14 residues. Germline V gene data show CDR1 as MNHEY and CDR2 as SVGEGT. V lost 11 bases and J lost 4, with 20 bases in between. CDR3 region: CAAESERSSTEAFF. The CDR3 nucleotides read TGTGCCGCAGAGAGCGAGCGATCGAGCACTGAAGCTTTCTTT.

The chain couples TRBV6-2 or TRBV6-3 to TRBJ2-7; 7 bases match TRBD2. Germline V gene data show CDR1 as MNHEY and CDR2 as SVGEGT. The J segment lost 0 bases and the V segment lost 7 bases, leaving 3 bases of the junction unmatched. The CDR3 is 13 amino acids. The DNA for the CDR3 is TGTGCCAGCATTCCTAGCGGCTCCTACGAGCAGTACTTC. The encoded protein is CASIPSGSYEQYF.

Remarks on this clonotype: A read error may be the cause here, since a much bigger clone is one base away. The genes are TRBV7-8 and TRBJ2-2; D may be TRBD2 (7 bases). Germline loops: CDR1 SGHVS, CDR2 FQNEAQ. The CDR3 contains 12 residues. CDR3 sequence (DNA): TGTGCCAGTGGGGGGGACACCGGGGAGCTGTTATTT. This sequence encodes CASGGDTGELLF.

This clonotype turned up a few times. Given a much more abundant clone one base away, this may be a read error. This rearrangement joins TRBV29-1 to TRBJ2-1; 8 bases fit TRBD1. The CDR3 loop spans 15 amino acids. Germline values: CDR1 SQVTM, CDR2 ANQGSEA. The CDR3 loop is CSVERQGASTNEQSF. For the CDR3, the DNA is TGCAGCGTTGAGAGGCAGGGGGCTAGCACCAATGAGCAGTCCTTC.

The genes are TRBV5-4 and TRBJ2-1; 14 bases agree with TRBD2. The CDR3 consists of 15 residues. CDR1 and CDR2 (germline): SGHNT, YYREEE (reference sequence). V shed 4 bases, J shed 7 bases, and the junction held 4 bases outside the gene matches. CDR3 loop: CASSLGLAGENEQFF. The CDR3 nucleotides are TGTGCCAGCAGCCTGGGACTAGCGGGAGAGAATGAGCAGTTCTTC.

As for this clonotype: A much larger clonotype is one base distant, so this may be a read error. The rearrangement joins TRBV29-1 to TRBJ2-5, with 7 bases lining up with TRBD1. V lost 7 bases and J lost 1; bases outside the gene matches: 6. Germline loops: CDR1 SQVTM, CDR2 ANQGSEA. The CDR3 has 13 amino acids. The CDR3 loop reads CSGGTAPQETQYF. CDR3 DNA sequence: TGCAGCGGTGGGACAGCACCCCAAGAGACCCAGTACTTC.

Points on this clonotype: At one of its ends the junction is not consistent with the germline gene, which may arise from a read error. The V call is TRBV30, the J call TRBJ1-1; D is undetermined. Germline V gene sequence: CDR1 GTSNPN, CDR2 SVGIG (reference sequence). This CDR3 comprises 12 residues. CDR3: CAWRRLNTGAFF. The CDR3 nucleotides are TGTGCCTGGCGACGGTTGAACACTGGAGCTTTCTTT.

This clonotype came up a few times. This chain uses TRBV5-6 with TRBJ2-2, with D perhaps TRBD2 (5 bases). V was clipped by 0 bases and J by 0 bases, with 6 bases between them. CDR1 SGHDT and CDR2 YYEEEE come from the germline V gene. The CDR3 covers 15 residues. The DNA for the CDR3 is TGTGCCAGCAGCTTGGAACTAGCGAACACCGGGGAGCTGTTTTTT. Translation gives CASSLELANTGELFF.

J is TRBJ2-5 and V is TRBV6-1; D is perhaps TRBD2 (6 bases). The CDR3 covers 14 residues. V shed 9 bases and J shed 0 bases, with 14 bases lying between them. CDR1 and CDR2 from the germline V gene are MNHNS and SASEGT. CDR3 protein: CASGEAQDQETQYF. The CDR3, as DNA: TGTGCCAGTGGGGAGGCCCAGGACCAAGAGACCCAGTACTTC.